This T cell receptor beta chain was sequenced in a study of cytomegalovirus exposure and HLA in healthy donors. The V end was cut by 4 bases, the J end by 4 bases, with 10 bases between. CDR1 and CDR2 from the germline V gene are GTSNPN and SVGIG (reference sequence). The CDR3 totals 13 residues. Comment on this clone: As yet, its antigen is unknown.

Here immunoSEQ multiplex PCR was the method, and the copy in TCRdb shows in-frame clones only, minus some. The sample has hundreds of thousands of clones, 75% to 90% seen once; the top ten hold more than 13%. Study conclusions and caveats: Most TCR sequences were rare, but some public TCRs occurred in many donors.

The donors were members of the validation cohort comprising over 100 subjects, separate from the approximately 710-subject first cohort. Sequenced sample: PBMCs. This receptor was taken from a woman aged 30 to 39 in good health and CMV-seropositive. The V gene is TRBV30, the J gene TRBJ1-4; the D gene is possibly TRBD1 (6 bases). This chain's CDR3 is CAWMDRNNEKLFF. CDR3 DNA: TGTGCCTGGATGGACAGAAATAATGAAAAACTGTTTTTT.